This TCR beta chain comes out of a study of resident and recirculating memory T cells in vitiligo. General study points: No single dominant TCR clone appeared; lesion clonality varied.

Confetti depigmentation, marking active vitiligo, was absent in these patients. Anyone treated within the previous three months was excluded. Regarding this clone: Its antigen is currently unknown.

Sequencing used immunoSEQ multiplex PCR; TCRdb keeps in-frame clones, though not all of them. This table has roughly 76,000 clones, roughly nine tenths appearing once. The CDR3 is 15 residues long. Germline V gene lookup returns CDR1 SGHTA and CDR2 FQGTGA. Trimming took 4 bases from V and 2 from J; bases not matched to a gene: 7. This sequence joins TRBV7-3 and TRBJ2-7; 8 positions match TRBD1. The receptor was isolated from a male donor with vitiligo. The sample taken for sequencing was blood. CDR3: CASSYAGTGAYEQYF. The CDR3 DNA reads as TGTGCCAGCAGCTACGCCGGGACAGGTGCCTACGAGCAGTACTTC.